Below, one TCR beta chain is given with its context. Alongside a J-beta primer mix, a sample-barcoded 5' primer served in a second PCR lasting about 7 to 11 cycles. A single record per CDR3 protein comes from TCRdb applying MiXCR to the 5' RACE reads. This sample has some 700,000 distinct CDR3 sequences, with approximately 43% found just once. This record belongs to a study of blood T cells in healthy people across ages. This receptor was obtained from a woman in her fifties or sixties in good health. The specimen was blood.

The CDR3 spells CASKEPGGLNIQYF. CDR3 nucleotides: TGTGCCAGCAAAGAACCGGGGGGCTTAAACATTCAGTACTTC. The gene calls are TRBV25-1 and TRBJ2-4, with D perhaps TRBD2 (7 bases). V was trimmed by 7 bases and J by 6 bases, leaving 16 bases between them. The CDR3 loop spans 14 amino acids. The V gene's germline CDR1 is MGHDK and CDR2 SYGVNS.